The TCR beta chain under discussion was sequenced for a study of T cell responses to AZD1222 COVID-19 vaccine. Study-level results: Targeting of unmutated variant regions was reportedly seen in nearly half of spike-specific TCRs. Donors in the cohort were predominantly white British and more often female, and clonal diversity was possibly underestimated.

Profiled with immunoSEQ multiplex PCR; TCRdb holds only in-frame clones, not every one. The sample records some 140,000 clones, around 90% being singletons. The CDR3 runs to 14 residues. V dropped 0 bases and J dropped 10 bases, with 10 bases sitting between them. The germline gives CDR1 LGHDT, CDR2 YNNKEL (reference sequence). This clone is a singleton in its sample. The antigen remains unidentified. This receptor was obtained from an adult who received the AZD1222 COVID-19 vaccine. The gene calls are TRBV3-1 (or the pseudogene TRBV3-2) and TRBJ1-6, with D uncertain. The source was peripheral blood, collected 28 days after the second AZD1222 dose. As DNA, the CDR3 is TGTGCCAGCAGCCAAGACACGGGATCCTCACCCCTCCACTTT. Its translation is CASSQDTGSSPLHF.